Each of the 26 T cell receptor beta chains below was sequenced from the same sample in a study of PD-1 blockade in classical Hodgkin lymphoma. Generated by immunoSEQ multiplex PCR, the TCRdb table keeps only in-frame clones and is missing some. The profile shows about 19,000 clones, 70% to 80% of them singletons. Each patient relapsed following autologous stem cell transplantation, and prior brentuximab vedotin exposure differed. This sample comprised peripheral blood mononuclear cells (PBMCs), obtained before the second cycle of nivolumab. The receptors derive from a human donor with classical Hodgkin lymphoma.

The rearrangement links TRBV19 to TRBJ2-5; a possible D gene is TRBD1 (5 bases). CDR3 length equals 15 residues. V lost 2 bases and J 0 bases, leaving 10 bases between the germline ends. CDR1 and CDR2 (germline): LNHDA, SQIVND (reference sequence). The chain's CDR3 is CASSIRGWDQETQYF. The CDR3 coding sequence is TGTGCCAGTAGTATAAGGGGCTGGGACCAAGAGACCCAGTACTTC.

The chain has TRBV11-2 and TRBJ2-5, with D possibly TRBD2 on 5 matching bases. Germline V lookup: CDR1 SGHAT, CDR2 FQNNGV. This CDR3 spans 14 amino acids. The V and J ends lost 1 base and 5 bases respectively, with 11 bases between them. Written as DNA, the CDR3 is TGTGCCAGCAGCTTAGGTCTAGCCTCGGAGACCCAGTACTTC. It is translated as CASSLGLASETQYF.

This rearrangement joins TRBV7-3 to TRBJ1-6; D call uncertain. The CDR3 consists of 14 residues. The V end lost 0 bases, the J end lost 9 bases, and 9 bases lay between the germline ends. Per the germline V gene, CDR1 is SGHTA and CDR2 is FQGTGA. The CDR3 spells CASSLTLEGSPLHF. The DNA for the CDR3 is TGTGCCAGCAGCTTAACGTTGGAGGGTTCACCCCTCCACTTT.

The rearrangement joins TRBV30 to TRBJ1-2; no firm D call. Trimming took off 0 bases at V and 7 bases at J, with 12 bases between the two ends. The CDR3 extends over 13 amino acids. Looked up from germline, CDR1 is GTSNPN and CDR2 is SVGIG (reference sequence). The CDR3 DNA reads TGTGCCTGGAGTGTGGACTATCAAGGTGGCTACACCTTC. This gives the protein CAWSVDYQGGYTF.

This clone has more than one count but fewer than ten. This chain connects TRBV5-6 to TRBJ1-2, with D hard to call. The V end was cut by 3 bases, the J end by 7 bases, with 16 bases between. Germline V lookup: CDR1 SGHDT, CDR2 YYEEEE. The CDR3 totals 14 residues. CDR3 sequence: CASSSPDLSAGYTF. The CDR3 DNA sequence: TGTGCCAGCAGCTCGCCTGATCTTTCGGCTGGCTACACCTTC.

The CDR3 DNA follows: TGTGCCAGCGACGGAGGGGCGGGGGGAGAAGATACGCAGTATTTT. Amino acids: CASDGGAGGEDTQYF. V and J are TRBV18 and TRBJ2-3; TRBD2 matches at 8 bases. Trimming cost V 8 bases and J 5 bases; bases outside gene matches: 12. CDR1 is KGHSH and CDR2 is LQKENI in the germline V gene. CDR3 length: 15 residues.

V and J are TRBV10-3 and TRBJ2-3; D tentatively fits TRBD1 or TRBD2 (5 bases each). This CDR3 is 13 amino acids long. Germline V gene lookup returns CDR1 ENHRY and CDR2 SYGVKD. V was shortened by 10 bases and J by 1 base, with 12 bases between the two germline ends. The CDR3 DNA follows: TGTGCCACGTCTGGGACCGGCACAGATACGCAGTATTTT. As protein: CATSGTGTDTQYF.

This chain connects TRBV7-2 to TRBJ1-1; TRBD1 is a possible D gene (5 bases). This CDR3 is 15 amino acids long. Germline loops: CDR1 SGHTA, CDR2 FQGNSA. Between the trimmed V and J ends, which lost 3 bases and 1 base, there was a span of 12 bases. CDR3 region: CASSLGDGWNTEAFF. CDR3 coding DNA: TGTGCCAGCAGCTTGGGGGACGGCTGGAACACTGAAGCTTTCTTT.

This clone rates as medium-sized. CDR3 sequence: CQFQVQPQHF. In nucleotides, the CDR3 is TGTCAGTTCCAAGTCCAGCCCCAGCATTTT. The genes are TRBV6-1 and TRBJ1-5; D call uncertain. Germline assignment: CDR1 MNHNS and CDR2 SASEGT. This CDR3 comprises 10 residues.

This clone was detected only once. The genes are TRBV19 and TRBJ1-6, with D uncertain. V was clipped by 1 base and J by 5 bases, with 9 bases between them. CDR1 LNHDA and CDR2 SQIVND come from the germline V gene (reference sequence). The CDR3 is 15 residues long. For the CDR3, the DNA is TGTGCCAGTAGTATAGTGAAAGCAAATAATTCACCCCTCCACTTT. This gives the protein CASSIVKANNSPLHF.

This chain joins TRBV7-6 and TRBJ1-4; D call uncertain. Germline CDR1 is SGHVS and CDR2 is FNYEAQ. The CDR3 has 16 amino acids. V dropped 4 bases and J dropped 7 bases, with 19 bases sitting between them. CDR3 nucleotide sequence: TGTGCCAGCAGCTCTAGTTACTCCCACTTTCCTGAAAAACTGTTTTTT. Its protein is CASSSSYSHFPEKLFF.

The chain joins TRBV6-5 to TRBJ2-6; D ambiguous. CDR3 size: 15 residues. Trimming stripped 0 bases from V and 0 bases from J, with 3 bases between. Germline lookup yields CDR1 MNHEY and CDR2 SVGAGI. This chain's CDR3 is CASSYSHSGANVLTF. As DNA, the CDR3 is TGTGCCAGCAGTTACTCCCACTCTGGGGCCAACGTCCTGACTTTC.

This chain connects TRBV5-5 to TRBJ2-3; TRBD1 matches 7 bases. With V trimmed by 4 bases and J by 3 bases, 8 bases remained unmatched. The CDR3 is made up of 15 amino acids. From germline, CDR1 is SGHKS and CDR2 YYEKEE (reference sequence). CDR3 in amino acids: CASSIRQGGTDTQYF. Here the CDR3 DNA reads TGTGCCAGCAGCATCCGACAGGGTGGAACAGATACGCAGTATTTT.

The V call is TRBV2, the J call TRBJ2-7; 9 bases map to TRBD2. The CDR3 is 15 amino acids. The V and J ends lost 0 bases and 7 bases, in that order; junction bases with no gene match: 7. Germline V gene lookup returns CDR1 SNHLY and CDR2 FYNNEI. The CDR3 loop is CASSEAAGGAWEQYF. CDR3 nucleotide sequence: TGTGCCAGCAGTGAAGCGGCGGGGGGGGCATGGGAGCAGTACTTC.

The rearrangement joins TRBV11-3 to TRBJ2-3; weak D call: TRBD1 (5 bases). Per the germline V gene, CDR1 is SGHNT and CDR2 is YENEEA. Between the trimmed V and J ends, which lost 1 base and 2 bases, there was a span of 10 bases. The CDR3 spans 15 residues. The CDR3 reads CASSLVTEATDTQYF. In DNA, the CDR3 is TGTGCCAGCAGCTTAGTGACAGAGGCCACAGATACGCAGTATTTT.

The chain's CDR3 is CASRLEKGGYEQYF. The CDR3 DNA reads as TGTGCCAGCAGGTTAGAGAAGGGGGGCTACGAGCAGTACTTC. V gene TRBV2 combines with J gene TRBJ2-5, with D possibly called TRBD1 or TRBD2 (6 bases each). The DNA matches TRBJ2-7 better at its end, which makes the J call doubtful. The CDR3 length is 14 residues. Germline V gene lookup returns CDR1 SNHLY and CDR2 FYNNEI.

The J gene is TRBJ2-5, the V gene TRBV5-1; a possible D gene is TRBD2 (5 bases). Trimming stripped 1 base from V and 4 bases from J, with 14 bases between. CDR3 length: 15 residues. The germline V gene encodes CDR1 SGHRS and CDR2 YFSETQ. CDR3 protein: CASSLFGWAGETQYF. The CDR3 region has the DNA TGCGCCAGCAGCTTGTTTGGGTGGGCGGGAGAGACCCAGTACTTC.

The sample holds a few counts of this clone. The gene calls are TRBV5-1 and TRBJ1-2, with D maybe TRBD1 (5 bases). The V gene lost 0 bases and the J gene lost 6 bases, with 12 bases spanning the gap. This CDR3 comprises 14 residues. In germline, CDR1 is SGHRS, CDR2 YFSETQ. CDR3 sequence: CASSLARGENGYTF. CDR3 sequence (DNA): TGCGCCAGCAGCTTGGCCAGAGGGGAGAATGGCTACACCTTC.

This clone came up a few times. The chain joins TRBV4-2 to TRBJ1-1; D call uncertain. Per the germline V gene, CDR1 is LGHNA and CDR2 is YNFKEQ. The ends were cut back, 1 base at V and 6 bases at J, with 12 bases in the middle. The CDR3 is 14 residues long. This CDR3 is CASSQGSLSPEAFF. CDR3 coding DNA: TGTGCCAGCAGCCAAGGGTCCCTTTCGCCTGAAGCTTTCTTT.

The chain recombines TRBV29-1 with TRBJ2-2, with a weak D call TRBD1 (6 bases). The CDR3 sequence is 13 residues long. Between the trimmed V and J ends, which lost 5 bases and 5 bases, there was a span of 12 bases. The germline V gene encodes CDR1 SQVTM and CDR2 ANQGSEA. This CDR3 reads CSVSRTATGELFF. The DNA of the CDR3 is TGCAGCGTTTCTCGGACAGCGACCGGGGAGCTGTTTTTT.

The gene calls are TRBV11-3 and TRBJ2-1; D is unclear. V was pared by 7 bases and J by 4 bases, with 14 bases between. There are 14 residues in the CDR3. Germline lookup yields CDR1 SGHNT and CDR2 YENEEA. The CDR3 bases are TGTGCCAGCACCCTAACGGCAGAATACAATGAGCAGTTCTTC. Encoded protein: CASTLTAEYNEQFF.

This CDR3 reads CASSLTGTVNTEAFF. The CDR3, as DNA: TGTGCCAGTAGTCTTACCGGGACAGTGAACACTGAAGCTTTCTTT. This chain uses TRBV19 with TRBJ1-1, with 7 bases fitting TRBD1. Trimming took 5 bases from V and 0 from J; bases not matched to a gene: 6. The CDR3 spans 15 residues. Per germline, CDR1 LNHDA and CDR2 SQIVND (reference sequence).

This chain links TRBV7-2 with TRBJ1-1, with D unresolved. The CDR3 sequence is 14 residues long. Trimming left V 0 bases short and J 0 bases short, with 5 bases between. Germline loops: CDR1 SGHTA, CDR2 FQGNSA. The CDR3 here is CASSLAMVNTEAFF. The CDR3 region has the DNA TGTGCCAGCAGCTTAGCTATGGTGAACACTGAAGCTTTCTTT.

This chain uses TRBV28 with TRBJ2-7; 10 bases map to TRBD1. J lost 5 bases, V lost 6 bases, and 13 bases had no gene match. In germline, CDR1 is MDHEN, CDR2 SYDVKM. There are 16 residues in the CDR3. Here the CDR3 DNA reads TGTGCCAGCAGCTCCCCCGGGACAGGGGCGAGAAACGAGCAGTACTTC. Translation: CASSSPGTGARNEQYF.

This chain uses TRBV28 with TRBJ2-1; 12 bases agree with TRBD1. Trimming at V came to 4 bases and at J to 10 bases, leaving 5 bases not matched to a gene. CDR3 length: 14 amino acids. Per the germline V gene, CDR1 is MDHEN and CDR2 is SYDVKM. DNA of the CDR3: TGTGCCAGCAGTTGGGGGGACAGGGGGCCGGAGCAGTTCTTC. This encodes CASSWGDRGPEQFF.

The genes are TRBV4-3 and TRBJ2-7; TRBD2 matches at 14 bases. The CDR3 is 17 amino acids. V was pared by 4 bases and J by 4 bases, with 9 bases of the junction left unmatched. Germline V gives CDR1 LGHNA, CDR2 YSLEER. CDR3 DNA sequence: TGCGCCAGCAGCCTACGGACTAGCGGGGGGCGCCTATACGAGCAGTACTTC. This codes for CASSLRTSGGRLYEQYF.